These 14 T cell receptor beta chains came from one sample sequenced in a study of CD8 T cell repertoires and HIV-1 epitope variants. Clones were read by immunoSEQ multiplex PCR, and TCRdb kept only the in-frame ones, dropping some. This table has around 5,000 clones, approximately 67% appearing once. Their specific antigens are unknown. The sample taken for sequencing was cultured CD8+ T cells derived from PBMCs. The origin of the receptors is a male donor with HIV.

This chain joins TRBV7-9 and TRBJ2-7; D is undetermined. The CDR3 extends over 15 amino acids. Per germline, CDR1 SEHNR and CDR2 FQNEAQ (reference sequence). V lost 2 bases and J 3 bases, leaving 14 bases between the germline ends. The CDR3 coding sequence is TGTGCCAGCAGCTTAAAATCGACAACCGGCTACGAGCAGTACTTC. Its protein product is CASSLKSTTGYEQYF.

This chain joins TRBV7-9 and TRBJ2-1; D tentatively reads TRBD1 or TRBD2 (6 bases each). With 8 bases removed from V and 9 bases from J, the gap between germline ends came to 11 bases. The CDR3 covers 11 residues. Germline values: CDR1 SEHNR, CDR2 FQNEAQ (reference sequence). The CDR3 is CASLQGGEQFF. In nucleotides, the CDR3 is TGTGCCAGCTTACAGGGAGGTGAGCAGTTCTTC.

This clone was seen more than once but under ten times. V usage is TRBV2 and J usage is TRBJ2-1; TRBD2 agrees at 7 bases. The CDR3 is 15 residues long. Germline V gene lookup returns CDR1 SNHLY and CDR2 FYNNEI. Losses at the gene ends were 0 bases for V and 4 bases for J; bases not matched to a gene: 3. CDR3 sequence reads: CASSEAGGQYNEQFF. The CDR3 coding sequence is TGTGCCAGCAGTGAAGCGGGAGGGCAATACAATGAGCAGTTCTTC.

This rearrangement joins TRBV28 to TRBJ1-5, with 10 bases matching TRBD1. V was pared by 4 bases and J by 1 base, with 1 base of the junction left unmatched. CDR1 is MDHEN, CDR2 SYDVKM, per germline. This CDR3 has 15 residues. The CDR3 coding sequence is TGTGCCAGCAGTTGGACAGGGGGAAGCAATCAGCCCCAGCATTTT. Translated, it gives CASSWTGGSNQPQHF.

J is TRBJ1-1 and V is TRBV5-6; no definite D call. Deletions cut 3 bases from V and 0 bases from J, with 6 bases between. Germline V lookup: CDR1 SGHDT, CDR2 YYEEEE. The CDR3 length is 13 residues. CDR3 coding DNA: TGTGCCAGCAGCTGGGCTTTGAACACTGAAGCTTTCTTT. Its translation is CASSWALNTEAFF.

This chain links TRBV4-1 with TRBJ2-7, with 9 positions matching TRBD2. V shed 1 base and J 3 bases; nucleotides not matched to a gene: 7. From germline, CDR1 is MGHRA and CDR2 YSYEKL. The CDR3 runs 16 residues. The CDR3 loop is CASSQVGRGRDYEQYF. The CDR3, as DNA: TGCGCCAGCAGCCAAGTGGGTCGCGGGAGGGACTACGAGCAGTACTTC.

The rearrangement uses TRBV9 and TRBJ1-1, with a tentative D call TRBD1 (5 bases). This CDR3 contains 14 residues. V shed 4 bases and J shed 1 base, with 11 bases lying between them. CDR1 and CDR2 from the germline V gene are SGDLS and YYNGEE. CDR3 residues: CASSPHQGNTEAFF. The CDR3 region has the DNA TGTGCCAGCAGCCCCCACCAGGGGAACACTGAAGCTTTCTTT.

The V gene is TRBV13, the J gene TRBJ2-7; D uncertain. CDR1 and CDR2 (germline): PRHDT, FYEKMQ (reference sequence). The CDR3 sequence is 14 residues long. The V gene lost 4 bases and the J gene lost 2 bases, with 12 bases spanning the gap. The DNA of the CDR3 is TGTGCCAGCAGCTCGGGTGGAAGGCCCTACGAGCAGTACTTC. Protein sequence: CASSSGGRPYEQYF.

This clone was observed a handful of times. This chain connects TRBV19 to TRBJ1-1; 9 positions agree with TRBD1. With 0 bases clipped from V and 4 bases from J, the junction kept 0 bases outside the gene matches. The CDR3 totals 14 residues. Germline V gene sequence: CDR1 LNHDA, CDR2 SQIVND (reference sequence). The CDR3 loop reads CASSIEDRGTEAFF. As DNA, the CDR3 is TGTGCCAGTAGTATAGAGGACAGGGGCACTGAAGCTTTCTTT. Full variable domain (rest looked up from reference TRBV19 and TRBJ1-1): DGGITQSPKYLFRKEGQNVTLSCEQNLNHDAMYWYRQDPGQGLRLIYYSQIVNDFQKGDIAEGYSVSREKKESFPLTVTSAQKNPTAFYLCASSIEDRGTEAFFGQGTRLTVV.

This clone was detected only once. J is TRBJ2-7 and V is TRBV5-6, with D possibly being TRBD1 (5 bases). The CDR3 totals 16 residues. V lost 2 bases and J lost 0, with 15 bases in between. Germline V CDR1 and CDR2: SGHDT, YYEEEE. The CDR3 reads CASSFAPWGTSYEQYF. The CDR3 DNA follows: TGTGCCAGCAGCTTTGCCCCTTGGGGCACCTCCTACGAGCAGTACTTC.

The sample holds a few counts of this clone. The J gene is TRBJ2-7, the V gene TRBV19, with D possibly called TRBD1 or TRBD2 (6 bases each). Germline loops: CDR1 LNHDA, CDR2 SQIVND (reference sequence). V lost 9 bases to trimming and J lost 2 bases, with 23 bases between them. This CDR3 has 16 amino acids. This CDR3 reads CASPWGEHRDPYEQYF. The CDR3 bases are TGTGCCAGCCCCTGGGGGGAACACAGGGATCCCTACGAGCAGTACTTC.

The chain uses TRBV5-1 and TRBJ1-1, with D unclear. The CDR3 consists of 13 residues. The V and J ends lost 4 bases and 7 bases respectively, with 14 bases between them. Germline V gene lookup returns CDR1 SGHRS and CDR2 YFSETQ. DNA of the CDR3: TGCGCCAGCAGCCTTTTGGGCCGTATTGAAGCTTTCTTT. Its translation is CASSLLGRIEAFF.

The chain has TRBV19 and TRBJ1-5, with D perhaps matching TRBD1 (5 bases). The V end lost 3 bases, the J end lost 1 base, and 10 bases lay between the germline ends. Germline CDR1 reads LNHDA; CDR2 reads SQIVND (reference sequence). This CDR3 is built from 15 residues. CDR3 loop: CASSMDISSNQPQHF. CDR3 sequence (DNA): TGTGCCAGTAGTATGGACATCAGCAGCAATCAGCCCCAGCATTTT.

In this sample, this clone is large. The chain is built from TRBV5-6 and TRBJ2-7, with D perhaps TRBD1 (5 bases). CDR1 is SGHDT, CDR2 YYEEEE, per germline. This CDR3 comprises 14 residues. V lost 4 bases to trimming and J lost 2 bases, with 13 bases between them. The CDR3 region is CASSDSTVTYEQYF. The CDR3 coding sequence is TGTGCCAGCAGCGACTCGACAGTTACCTACGAGCAGTACTTC.